Listed below are T cell receptor beta chains from one sample, sequenced in a study of shared clonotypes between healthy human individuals. Using immunoSEQ multiplex PCR, the repertoire was profiled, and TCRdb retains in-frame clones only, with some absent. This table has 2 million to 2.5 million clones, 85% to 95% appearing once. The sample consisted of naive CD4+ T cells from PBMCs. All receptors derive from a man between 18 and 29 years old in good health. Some clones in this sample may be carry-over from other donors' samples. Each CDR3 is given with its conserved first and last residue. D genes are given only for firm matches. Where a row states a size, it is once, few, many or the class of an expanded clone; other rows omit it.

CDR3nt	CDR3aa	v_gene	d_gene	j_gene	abundance
TGTGCCACCAGCAGCGTCGGGCGGGAACGGAGGGGGGAGACCCAGTACTTC	CATSSVGRERRGETQYF	TRBV15	.	TRBJ2-5	.
TGTGCCATCAGTGTAGATAGCGGGAGGGCCCGAGCCTACGAGCAGTACTTC	CAISVDSGRARAYEQYF	TRBV10-3	TRBD2	TRBJ2-7	.
TGTGCCAGCAGCTTAGGAAAGCGGGAGGGCCTGAGCGGGGAGCTGTTTTTT	CASSLGKREGLSGELFF	TRBV7-2	TRBD2	TRBJ2-2	.
TGTGCCAGCAGCTTAAGGCGGGACACAGATACGCAGTATTTT	CASSLRRDTDTQYF	TRBV7-3	.	TRBJ2-3	.
TGTGCCAGCTCACCACCTTACAATGAGCAGTTCTTC	CASSPPYNEQFF	TRBV18	.	TRBJ2-1	.
TGTGCCAGCAAGCCAGGGGGCGCTTCTGGCTACACCTTC	CASKPGGASGYTF	TRBV2	TRBD1	TRBJ1-2	.
TGTGCCAGCAGCCAAGACGGGCCCCAGCCCCAGCATTTT	CASSQDGPQPQHF	TRBV7-2	.	TRBJ1-5	.
TGTGCCAGCACGGGACAGGGGGAATCTCAGCCCCAGCATTTT	CASTGQGESQPQHF	TRBV28	TRBD1	TRBJ1-5	.
TGTGCCAGCTCAAAACAAACCGGTATTAATGAAAAACTGTTTTTT	CASSKQTGINEKLFF	TRBV18	.	TRBJ1-4	.
TGTGCCACCTCCGGGCAGAACACCGGGGAGCTGTTTTTT	CATSGQNTGELFF	TRBV6-5	.	TRBJ2-2	once
TGTGCCAGTAGTATAACGTATGCGGGGCGCTATGGCTACACCTTC	CASSITYAGRYGYTF	TRBV19	.	TRBJ1-2	.
TGTGCCAGCAGCTCCCCCGCAACCTACGAGCAGTACTTC	CASSSPATYEQYF	TRBV11-2	.	TRBJ2-7	.
TGTGCCAGCAGCTTGGGAGGGGACACTGAAGCTTTCTTT	CASSLGGDTEAFF	TRBV11-2	.	TRBJ1-1	.
TGCGCCAGCAGCAAAAACACGGACAGCTCCTACGAGCAGTACTTC	CASSKNTDSSYEQYF	TRBV5-1	.	TRBJ2-7	.
TGTGCCAGCAGCGTAGCAGGGTGGGGGCGCGGCGGGTTACAAGAGACCCAGTACTTC	CASSVAGWGRGGLQETQYF	TRBV9	.	TRBJ2-5	.
TGCGCCAGCAGCCTCGAAGTGGGGGGGAACACTGAAGCTTTCTTT	CASSLEVGGNTEAFF	TRBV5-1	.	TRBJ1-1	.
TGTGCCAGCAGTTACGGGACACGCACAGATACGCAGTATTTT	CASSYGTRTDTQYF	TRBV28	.	TRBJ2-3	.